A selection of T cell receptor beta chains follows, all from one sample in a study of T cell responses to AZD1222 COVID-19 vaccine. Some clones are missing from TCRdb's copy, which holds only in-frame ones; the method was immunoSEQ multiplex PCR. The sample yields around 170,000 clones, around 90% seen once. The sample in question was peripheral blood, obtained 28 days after the second AZD1222 dose. The receptors were sampled from an adult who received the AZD1222 COVID-19 vaccine. Both conserved end residues are part of each CDR3. The D gene is left open where the match is weak. A clone size is listed for some rows: how often the clone was seen (once, few, many), or a class if it is expanded.

v_gene	abundance	d_gene	j_gene	CDR3aa	CDR3nt
TRBV7-2	NA	NA	TRBJ2-7	CASSLARLAYEQYF	TGTGCCAGCAGCTTAGCACGGCTGGCCTACGAGCAGTACTTC
TRBV4-1	once	TRBD2	TRBJ2-1	CASSPRPTRTSDDEQFF	TGCGCCAGCAGCCCGAGACCTACCAGGACTAGCGACGATGAGCAGTTCTTC
TRBV10-1	NA	TRBD2	TRBJ2-7	CASSESGGAGGEQYF	TGCGCCAGCAGTGAGTCTGGCGGAGCGGGAGGGGAGCAGTACTTC
TRBV7-2	NA	TRBD1	TRBJ1-2	CASSLGSGTGRIGYTF	TGTGCCAGCAGCTTAGGGTCCGGGACAGGGCGTATAGGCTACACCTTC
TRBV4-3	once	TRBD1	TRBJ1-6	CASSQEAGGFTSPLHF	TGCGCCAGCAGCCAAGAGGCAGGGGGTTTTACTTCACCCCTCCACTTT
TRBV6-5	NA	TRBD1	TRBJ1-4	CASKANRGGEKLFF	TGTGCCAGCAAGGCAAACAGGGGGGGTGAAAAACTGTTTTTT
TRBV6-5	NA	NA	TRBJ2-7	CAISRTLGVGEQYF	TGTGCCATCTCACGAACCTTGGGGGTTGGCGAGCAGTACTTC
TRBV9	NA	NA	TRBJ2-7	CASRTHRDVSSYEQYF	TGTGCCAGCAGAACCCACCGGGACGTCAGCTCCTACGAGCAGTACTTC
TRBV28	NA	TRBD2	TRBJ2-1	CASSSGGPHEQFF	TGTGCCAGCAGTTCGGGAGGCCCCCATGAGCAGTTCTTC
TRBV4-3	once	NA	TRBJ1-3	CASSHTSDLGNTIYF	TGCGCCAGCAGCCACACTTCGGACTTAGGAAACACCATATATTTT
TRBV6-5	NA	NA	TRBJ2-6	CASTREGANVLTF	TGTGCCAGCACGAGGGAGGGGGCCAACGTCCTGACTTTC
TRBV6-2/TRBV6-3	NA	NA	TRBJ2-5	CASSYGGSGAETQYF	TGTGCCAGCAGTTACGGTGGGTCGGGGGCTGAGACCCAGTACTTC
TRBV3-1/TRBV3-2	NA	NA	TRBJ1-1	CASSPRSDTEAFF	TGTGCCAGCAGCCCCAGGTCGGACACTGAAGCTTTCTTT
TRBV12-3/TRBV12-4	NA	NA	TRBJ1-1	CASSFQGSAFF	TGTGCCAGCAGTTTTCAGGGCTCAGCTTTCTTT
TRBV5-6	NA	NA	TRBJ1-2	CASSLEVNYGYTF	TGTGCCAGCAGCTTGGAAGTGAACTATGGCTACACCTTC
TRBV5-1	few	NA	TRBJ2-7	CASSLADNEQYF	TGCGCCAGCAGCTTGGCCGACAACGAGCAGTACTTC
TRBV5-1	NA	TRBD1	TRBJ1-2	CASSLTSGGSGYTF	TGCGCCAGCAGCTTGACCTCAGGGGGCAGTGGCTACACCTTC
TRBV27	NA	NA	TRBJ2-7	CASSLLIGEGGAPYEQYF	TGTGCCAGCAGTTTGTTAATCGGTGAGGGGGGCGCCCCGTACGAGCAGTACTTC
TRBV19	NA	TRBD1	TRBJ2-7	CASRRGTDPLYEQYF	TGTGCCAGTAGGAGAGGGACAGACCCCCTTTACGAGCAGTACTTC
TRBV4-2	NA	NA	TRBJ2-3	CASSRESSLSTDTQYF	TGTGCCAGCAGCCGGGAGTCGAGTCTGAGCACAGATACGCAGTATTTT
TRBV11-3	NA	TRBD2	TRBJ2-3	CASSLGTTRPDTQYF	TGTGCCAGCAGCCTCGGGACTACTAGACCCGATACGCAGTATTTT
TRBV19	NA	TRBD1	TRBJ2-3	CASSAITGTGDPNTQYF	TGTGCCAGTAGTGCGATTACCGGGACAGGGGACCCGAATACGCAGTATTTT
TRBV6-1	NA	TRBD1	TRBJ1-2	CASSNNRGGYTF	TGTGCCAGCAGTAACAACAGGGGCGGCTACACCTTC
TRBV7-9	NA	NA	TRBJ2-3	CASSLRVDPTDTQYF	TGTGCCAGCAGCCTGAGGGTGGATCCCACAGATACGCAGTATTTT
TRBV5-1	once	NA	TRBJ1-2	CASRATQGTYGYTF	TGCGCCAGCAGGGCGACGCAGGGCACCTATGGCTACACCTTC
TRBV6-6	NA	TRBD1	TRBJ2-7	CASTQTGGSYEQYF	TGTGCCAGCACTCAAACAGGGGGCTCCTACGAGCAGTACTTC
TRBV7-9	NA	TRBD1	TRBJ2-1	CASSSGGPYNEQFF	TGTGCCAGCAGCTCAGGGGGCCCCTACAATGAGCAGTTCTTC
TRBV19	NA	TRBD2	TRBJ2-2	CASYTRGAGTGELFF	TGTGCCAGTTATACGCGGGGGGCGGGAACCGGGGAGCTGTTTTTT
TRBV27	NA	NA	TRBJ1-5	CASRDYNQPQHF	TGTGCCAGCCGCGATTACAATCAGCCCCAGCATTTT
TRBV19	NA	NA	TRBJ1-2	CASSQQGGVGYTF	TGTGCCAGTAGTCAACAGGGAGGGGTTGGCTACACCTTC
TRBV28	once	NA	TRBJ2-7	CASSLSGPYEQYF	TGTGCCAGCAGTTTGTCAGGCCCCTACGAGCAGTACTTC
TRBV7-9	NA	TRBD1	TRBJ2-3	CASSLGTGRGDTQYF	TGTGCCAGCAGCTTAGGGACAGGAAGAGGAGATACGCAGTATTTT
TRBV9	NA	TRBD2	TRBJ2-1	CASSPGTSGHNEQFF	TGTGCCAGCAGCCCTGGGACTAGCGGACACAATGAGCAGTTCTTC
TRBV7-8	NA	NA	TRBJ2-2	CASSSQVNTGELFF	TGTGCCAGCAGCTCCCAAGTGAACACCGGGGAGCTGTTTTTT
TRBV7-9	NA	NA	TRBJ2-1	CASSYTDGTSYNEQFF	TGTGCCAGCAGCTATACGGACGGGACGTCCTACAATGAGCAGTTCTTC
TRBV7-2	NA	NA	TRBJ2-7	CASSSQQGPRYEQYF	TGTGCCAGCAGCTCCCAACAGGGTCCTCGCTACGAGCAGTACTTC
TRBV18	NA	TRBD1	TRBJ2-1	CASSPRWTGSLSSYNEQFF	TGTGCCAGCTCACCACGATGGACAGGGTCACTCAGCTCCTACAATGAGCAGTTCTTC
TRBV12-3/TRBV12-4	NA	NA	TRBJ2-5	CASSRDTQETQYF	TGTGCCAGCAGTAGGGACACCCAAGAGACCCAGTACTTC
TRBV2	NA	TRBD1	TRBJ1-4	CASSERRFRQGEKLFF	TGTGCCAGCAGTGAACGTCGTTTCAGACAGGGTGAAAAACTGTTTTTT
TRBV15	NA	NA	TRBJ1-2	CATSRGARGSGYTF	TGTGCCACCAGCAGAGGGGCCCGCGGAAGTGGCTACACCTTC
TRBV7-8	NA	NA	TRBJ1-6	CASSTRDILRYNSPLHF	TGTGCCAGCAGCACGCGGGACATTTTAAGATATAATTCACCCCTCCACTTT
TRBV3-1/TRBV3-2	once	NA	TRBJ1-2	CASSQSNYGYTF	TGTGCCAGCAGCCAAAGTAACTATGGCTACACCTTC
TRBV28	NA	TRBD1	TRBJ2-5	CASNSPGTGGQETQYF	TGTGCCAGCAACTCCCCGGGGACAGGGGGCCAAGAGACCCAGTACTTC
TRBV6-1	NA	TRBD2	TRBJ2-1	CASSSLAGDYNEQFF	TGTGCCAGCAGTTCACTAGCGGGCGACTACAATGAGCAGTTCTTC
TRBV5-1	NA	NA	TRBJ2-5	CASRKLFQETQYF	TGCGCCAGCAGGAAACTATTCCAAGAGACCCAGTACTTC
TRBV5-1	NA	NA	TRBJ1-4	CASSEGRTNEKLFF	TGCGCCAGCAGCGAGGGGAGGACTAATGAAAAACTGTTTTTT
TRBV30	NA	NA	TRBJ1-1	CAWRMGEDTEAFF	TGTGCCTGGAGAATGGGGGAGGACACTGAAGCTTTCTTT
TRBV6-5	NA	NA	TRBJ2-1	CASDSPGQREQFF	TGTGCCAGCGACTCCCCTGGACAACGTGAGCAGTTCTTC